What follows describes a single T cell receptor beta chain. This sample was taken from a study of shared T cell receptors in the human thymus. Germline-derived CDR1 and CDR2 are LGHNA and YNFKEQ. This CDR3 spans 17 amino acids. Losses at the gene ends were 3 bases for V and 4 bases for J; bases not matched to a gene: 6. Produced via immunoSEQ multiplex PCR; TCRdb's table is partial and in-frame only. This table holds hundreds of thousands of clones, over 75% found once. These data are also associated with another study on human thymus T cells. That source notes: Among the donors, all were healthy Finnish infants having corrective surgery for congenital heart defects. Thymus was obtained from resections taken during corrective heart surgery. Seemingly biased V and J gene usage marked thymic and blood repertoires. Unrelated people showed highly overlapping thymic repertoires, related research reported.

The specimen sequenced was thymocytes. The source of this sequence is a boy younger than two with a congenital heart defect. This chain connects TRBV4-2 to TRBJ2-2, with 12 bases identical to TRBD2. In nucleotides, the CDR3 is TGTGCCAGCAGCCATGACCCTAGCGGGAGGGTCACCGGGGAGCTGTTTTTT. The encoded protein is CASSHDPSGRVTGELFF.